This T cell receptor (beta chain) stems from a study of blood T cell repertoires in COVID-19. Turning to the study itself: COVID-19 samples from acute and convalescent phases originated in the United States, Italy and Spain. PBMCs, B-cell-depleted T cells, or T cells provided the cDNA or gDNA that made up the material.

Per the original data handling: Nucleated cell counts were estimated from reference gene primer amplification. Sequencing was performed with immunoSEQ multiplex PCR; in TCRdb, only in-frame clones are kept and a portion is missing. From that table come the V and J calls and clone size; the DNA was used to work out D and trimming. This table holds some 150,000 clones, about 85% found once. Germline values: CDR1 SNHLY, CDR2 FYNNEI. V gave up 4 bases and J gave up 5 bases; unmatched junction bases: 15. The CDR3 loop spans 19 amino acids. Seattle's enrolled individuals joined amid active infection and were then monitored longitudinally.

Source material: peripheral blood. The rearrangement links TRBV2 to TRBJ2-5; 14 bases agree with TRBD2. The clonotype originates from a man between 60 and 75 years old with COVID-19, enrolled during active disease. Here the CDR3 reads CASSGKETSGGANRETQYF. The CDR3 bases are TGTGCCAGCAGTGGGAAGGAGACTAGCGGGGGGGCGAATAGGGAGACCCAGTACTTC.